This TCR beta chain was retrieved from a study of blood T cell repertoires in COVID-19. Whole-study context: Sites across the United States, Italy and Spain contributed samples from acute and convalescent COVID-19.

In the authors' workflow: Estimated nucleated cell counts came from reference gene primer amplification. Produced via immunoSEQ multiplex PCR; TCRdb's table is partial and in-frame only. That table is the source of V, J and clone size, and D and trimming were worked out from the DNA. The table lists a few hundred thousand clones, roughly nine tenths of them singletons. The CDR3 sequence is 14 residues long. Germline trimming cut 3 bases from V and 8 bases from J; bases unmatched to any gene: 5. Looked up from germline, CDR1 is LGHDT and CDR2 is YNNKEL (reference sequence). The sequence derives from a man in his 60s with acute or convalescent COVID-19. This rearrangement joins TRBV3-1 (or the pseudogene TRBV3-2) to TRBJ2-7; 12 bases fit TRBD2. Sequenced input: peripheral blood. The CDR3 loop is CASSHRLAGGQQYF. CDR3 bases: TGTGCCAGCAGCCACCGGCTAGCGGGAGGGCAGCAGTACTTC.